This TCR beta chain was sequenced in a study of HIV-infected patients and healthy controls. Follow-up blood was drawn about 14 weeks, roughly three months, after antiretroviral therapy began. No cell fractionation was done, so the repertoire covers all unsorted peripheral blood T cells. This clonotype occurred a few times. Its antigen is not known. General study points: CDR3 sharing between individuals was lower in HIV-infected patients than in healthy controls. Compared with controls, mean Gini indices were significantly raised in HIV-infected repertoires, possibly indicating oligoclonality.

Alpha and beta constant-region primers primed reverse transcription of around 0.5 ug RNA. Alpha and beta chain libraries were made separately by chain-specific third strand synthesis with multiplexing indices. Each cDNA molecule was barcoded, and a single primer pair amplified each chain. MiXCR, run by TCRdb on the 5' RACE reads, gives a single entry per CDR3 protein. The sample lists around 20,000 distinct CDR3 sequences; 8.5% to 9% were seen once. Source: blood, taken during antiretroviral therapy. The clonotype originates from an adult with HIV infection.

Here the CDR3 DNA reads TGTGCCAGCAGCCCTAATGGGCAGACTAGGCTAAGCTACAATGAGCAGTTCTTC. It yields the protein CASSPNGQTRLSYNEQFF. This chain connects TRBV7-3 to TRBJ2-1, with D possibly being TRBD2 (6 bases). The CDR3 has 18 amino acids. Germline V gene data show CDR1 as SGHTA and CDR2 as FQGTGA. V lost 5 bases, J lost 3 bases, and 23 bases lay in between. The full variable domain, rest sourced from reference TRBV7-3 and TRBJ2-1, is GAGVSQTPSNKVTEKGKYVELRCDPISGHTALYWYRQSLGQGPEFLIYFQGTGAADDSGLPNDRFFAVRPEGSVSTLKIQRTERGDSAVYLCASSPNGQTRLSYNEQFFGPGTRLTVL.